The 20 T cell receptor beta chains below were found in one sample sequenced in a study of OX40 agonist ivuxolimab in advanced cancers. Method: immunoSEQ multiplex PCR; TCRdb's copy keeps in-frame clones and lacks some. Seen here are roughly 50,000 clones, roughly nine tenths observed once, and the top ten hold around 13%. This specimen was CD4+ or CD8+ T cells sorted from blood, taken in a trial of the OX40 agonist ivuxolimab. Receptors were obtained from an adult with an advanced solid tumor such as melanoma, head and neck, liver or kidney cancer.

This chain uses TRBV4-1 with TRBJ2-5, with 8 positions matching TRBD2. This CDR3 has 16 residues. V lost 5 bases, J lost 5 bases, and 13 bases stayed unmatched. The V gene's germline CDR1 is MGHRA and CDR2 YSYEKL. The CDR3 region has the DNA TGCGCCAGCAGCAAAGCTCCTCCGGGACTAGGGGAGACCCAGTACTTC. It is translated as CASSKAPPGLGETQYF.

The chain links TRBV5-1 to TRBJ1-1; D gene uncertain. V gave up 0 bases and J gave up 5 bases, with 11 bases separating them. The CDR3 runs 14 residues. Germline lookup yields CDR1 SGHRS and CDR2 YFSETQ. CDR3 sequence (DNA): TGCGCCAGCAGCTTGGAGTGGGGTCGGACTGAAGCTTTCTTT. It translates to CASSLEWGRTEAFF.

The chain has TRBV28 and TRBJ1-5, with TRBD1 identical over 11 bases. Unmatched junction bases numbered 5, after V lost 4 bases and J lost 3 bases. The germline CDR1 and CDR2 sequences are MDHEN and SYDVKM. The CDR3 length is 16 residues. The chain's CDR3 is CASSSGTGGFNQPQHF. CDR3 sequence (DNA): TGTGCCAGCAGTTCCGGGACAGGGGGTTTCAATCAGCCCCAGCATTTT.

The V and J genes are TRBV10-2 and TRBJ2-7; 7 bases align to TRBD1. With V trimmed by 6 bases and J by 2 bases, 4 bases remained unmatched. Germline-derived CDR1 and CDR2 are WSHSY and SAAADI. The CDR3 covers 13 residues. CDR3 residues: CASRGTATYEQYF. The DNA of the CDR3 is TGCGCCAGCAGAGGGACAGCTACCTACGAGCAGTACTTC.

The chain links TRBV5-6 to TRBJ1-2; TRBD1 matches at 10 bases. The CDR3 is 19 residues long. The germline gives CDR1 SGHDT, CDR2 YYEEEE. Losses at the gene ends were 2 bases for V and 1 base for J; bases not matched to a gene: 14. CDR3 in amino acids: CASSFPGQGWGNGNYGYTF. CDR3 bases: TGTGCCAGCAGCTTTCCGGGACAGGGGTGGGGGAACGGTAACTATGGCTACACCTTC.

V gene TRBV18 combines with J gene TRBJ1-1; possibly TRBD1 for D (5 bases). The V gene's germline CDR1 is KGHSH and CDR2 LQKENI. V was pared by 3 bases and J by 1 base, with 12 bases between. The CDR3 spans 15 residues. The CDR3 coding sequence is TGTGCCAGCTCACCCAATAGGGACGGGAACACTGAAGCTTTCTTT. It specifies CASSPNRDGNTEAFF.

This sequence joins TRBV6-6 and TRBJ2-1, with 11 bases aligning to TRBD2. J was trimmed by 4 bases and V by 10 bases; bases with no gene match: 3. From germline, CDR1 is MNHNY and CDR2 SVGAGI (reference sequence). The length of the CDR3 is 13 residues. CDR3 coding DNA: TGTGCCACCAGACTAGCGGGATACAATGAGCAGTTCTTC. Translated, it gives CATRLAGYNEQFF.

This clone occurred a few times. The genes are TRBV7-9 and TRBJ2-7; TRBD2 matches at 9 bases. J gave up 3 bases and V 4 bases, and 10 bases lay outside the gene matches. Germline V CDR1 and CDR2: SEHNR, FQNEAQ (reference sequence). The CDR3 has 16 amino acids. CDR3 DNA: TGTGCCAGCAGCTCGGGACTAGCTGGGGCGGGCTACGAGCAGTACTTC. Amino acid sequence: CASSSGLAGAGYEQYF.

The chain is built from TRBV7-8 and TRBJ1-6; tentatively, D is TRBD1 (5 bases). The CDR3 has 16 residues. Germline CDR1 SGHVS, CDR2 FQNEAQ. V shed 5 bases and J shed 10 bases, with 21 bases lying between them. CDR3 loop: CASSKGRVTRESPLHF. The CDR3 DNA follows: TGTGCCAGCAGCAAAGGGAGGGTAACCAGGGAATCACCCCTCCACTTT.

The chain couples TRBV5-5 to TRBJ1-2; D unresolved. V lost 2 bases to trimming and J lost 8 bases, with 7 bases between them. Germline V gene lookup returns CDR1 SGHKS and CDR2 YYEKEE (reference sequence). CDR3 length equals 11 residues. In DNA form, the CDR3 reads TGTGCCAGCAGCTTCTACCTAGGCTACACCTTC. This gives the protein CASSFYLGYTF.

This clone was found once. The chain carries TRBV5-4 and TRBJ2-7; TRBD2 matches 14 bases. V was clipped by 1 base and J by 6 bases; unmatched bases: 9. Germline values: CDR1 SGHNT, CDR2 YYREEE (reference sequence). The CDR3 runs to 17 residues. The CDR3 sequence is CASSLFGLAGGMREQYF. The DNA for the CDR3 is TGTGCCAGCAGCTTGTTCGGACTAGCGGGAGGCATGCGCGAGCAGTACTTC.

This clone is medium-sized by share. This rearrangement joins TRBV2 to TRBJ2-1; 10 bases line up with TRBD2. Germline V gives CDR1 SNHLY, CDR2 FYNNEI. J was trimmed by 7 bases and V by 9 bases; bases with no gene match: 12. The CDR3 has 15 amino acids. The CDR3 DNA reads as TGTGCCAGTGAAGGAGCGGGAGGGCGGGGGAATGAGCAGTTCTTC. Its protein product is CASEGAGGRGNEQFF.

The chain recombines TRBV18 with TRBJ2-7; D not resolved. Germline V CDR1 and CDR2: KGHSH, LQKENI. Trimming removed 0 bases from V and 2 bases from J, with 8 bases in between. This CDR3 is 14 amino acids long. CDR3 nucleotides: TGTGCCAGCTCACCACCCCAAACCACCTACGAGCAGTACTTC. Its translation is CASSPPQTTYEQYF.

The count of this clone is one. One junction end disagrees with the germline gene, perhaps due to a read error. The chain is built from TRBV7-8 and TRBJ2-5, with TRBD2 matching over 7 bases. CDR3 length: 11 amino acids. Germline V gene data show CDR1 as SGHVS and CDR2 as FQNEAQ. CDR3 bases: TGTGCCAGCAGCTTCCAAGCGGGGCTAAACTTC. This gives the protein CASSFQAGLNF.

J is TRBJ2-3 and V is TRBV4-2, with TRBD2 matching over 11 bases. After removal of 4 bases from V and 4 bases from J, the junction contained 4 bases not matched to a gene. The CDR3 is 15 residues long. The V gene's germline CDR1 is LGHNA and CDR2 YNFKEQ. The CDR3 loop reads CASSPSGGRPDTQYF. CDR3 in DNA: TGTGCCAGCAGCCCTAGCGGGGGGAGGCCAGATACGCAGTATTTT.

The V and J genes are TRBV27 and TRBJ2-2; TRBD2 aligns across 12 bases. This CDR3 has 17 residues. CDR1 is MNHEY and CDR2 is SMNVEV in the germline V gene (reference sequence). V gave up 6 bases and J gave up 0 bases; unmatched junction bases: 5. CDR3 nucleotide sequence: TGTGCCAGCAGGGGACTAGCGGGCACTGCGAACACCGGGGAGCTGTTTTTT. This translates into CASRGLAGTANTGELFF.

This sequence joins TRBV27 and TRBJ2-3, with 10 bases fitting TRBD2. J lost 6 bases, V lost 6 bases, and 9 bases had no gene match. CDR3 length: 15 residues. Germline V gene data show CDR1 as MNHEY and CDR2 as SMNVEV (reference sequence). CDR3 nucleotide sequence: TGTGCCAGCAGACATGAGCGGGGGGGCCTGGATACGCAGTATTTT. Protein product: CASRHERGGLDTQYF.

The V call is TRBV5-5, the J call TRBJ2-7; TRBD2 agrees at 7 bases. This CDR3 has 15 residues. V shed 1 base and J 3 bases; nucleotides not matched to a gene: 7. Germline V gene sequence: CDR1 SGHKS, CDR2 YYEKEE (reference sequence). The CDR3 is CASSLSAGEFYEQYF. The DNA for the CDR3 is TGTGCCAGCAGCTTGAGTGCGGGAGAATTCTACGAGCAGTACTTC. Supplemented by reference TRBV5-5 and TRBJ2-7, the full variable domain reads DAGVTQSPTHLIKTRGQQVTLRCSPISGHKSVSWYQQVLGQGPQFIFQYYEKEERGRGNFPDRFSARQFPNYSSELNVNALLLGDSALYLCASSLSAGEFYEQYFGPGTRLTVT.

The gene calls are TRBV19 and TRBJ1-1; D is undetermined. The CDR3 sequence is 14 residues long. CDR1 and CDR2 (germline): LNHDA, SQIVND (reference sequence). Trimming took 6 bases from V and 1 from J, leaving 12 bases between them. CDR3 nucleotide sequence: TGTGCCAGTAGACGTTGGCTTCGGAACACTGAAGCTTTCTTT. It is translated as CASRRWLRNTEAFF.

On this clone itself: Additional DNA sequences in this sample encode the identical CDR3. The CDR3 DNA sequence: TGTGCCAGTAGTGGCAGGGGGCGAGGAACTGAAGCTTTCTTT. It codes for CASSGRGRGTEAFF. The J gene is TRBJ1-1, the V gene TRBV19; 8 bases map to TRBD1. The CDR3 has 14 residues. J was trimmed by 5 bases and V by 5 bases; bases with no gene match: 7. Germline V gene data show CDR1 as LNHDA and CDR2 as SQIVND (reference sequence).